This T cell receptor beta chain was identified in a study of T cells in Graves' hyperthyroidism and ophthalmopathy. Study background: Peripheral blood specimens were obtained at initial diagnosis, prior to any treatment.

This clonotype turned up a few times. Antigen unknown. Germline CDR1 GTSNPN, CDR2 SVGIG (reference sequence). This CDR3 comprises 17 residues. The junction had 9 bases not matched to a gene; V was cut back by 4 bases and J by 3 bases. Each patient was aged 18 to 65 and had newly diagnosed hyperthyroidism of under 2 months' duration. Researchers amplified the TCR beta CDR3 regions from RNA transcripts. Carried out on the TCR CDR3, a first-round RT-PCR used the HTBI primer set. TCRdb reanalysed the multiplex PCR reads using MiXCR and keeps one entry per CDR3 protein. Of 600,000 to 850,000 distinct CDR3 sequences listed, roughly 20% are singletons. Study observations and caveats: In blood, most of the thyroid clonotypes expanded above 0.001 were also present.

This rearrangement joins TRBV30 to TRBJ2-4; 13 bases are shared with TRBD2. The sample consisted of blood. The receptor's source is a woman aged 45-59 years with Graves' hyperthyroidism that later progressed to Graves' ophthalmopathy. The CDR3 spells CAWIPGLAGVGKNIQYF. The CDR3, as DNA: TGTGCCTGGATTCCCGGACTAGCGGGGGTGGGCAAAAACATTCAGTACTTC.